Below, 11 T cell receptor beta chains from the same sample are listed, as sequenced in a study of beta chain features in type 1 diabetes. These receptors are not linked to any known antigen. Study-wide findings and caveats: Shorter TCRB CDR3s, moderately but significantly so, marked every one of the four CD4+ subsets in Type 1 diabetes patients.

Expressed TCRB transcripts were sequenced after all isolated RNA was converted to cDNA. Assay used: immunoSEQ multiplex PCR; TCRdb lists only in-frame clones, some missing. The profile shows about 270,000 clones, more than 13% of them singletons. Sequences were obtained from naive CD4+ T cells from blood. These TCRs come from a man aged 25 to 45 with type 1 diabetes.

J is TRBJ2-5 and V is TRBV7-6, with 13 bases fitting TRBD2. With V trimmed by 3 bases and J by 2 bases, 3 bases remained unmatched. CDR3 length: 16 amino acids. The germline V gene encodes CDR1 SGHVS and CDR2 FNYEAQ. The CDR3 sequence is CASSFGLAGVQETQYF. Written as DNA, the CDR3 is TGTGCCAGCAGCTTCGGACTAGCGGGAGTACAAGAGACCCAGTACTTC.

This clone was found once. The chain uses TRBV6-1 and TRBJ1-5; TRBD1 matches at 7 bases. Trimming cost V 4 bases and J 6 bases; bases outside gene matches: 6. This CDR3 is built from 14 residues. The germline V gene has CDR1 MNHNS and CDR2 SASEGT. CDR3 region: CASSGQGDFQPQHF. The CDR3 coding sequence is TGTGCCAGCAGTGGCCAGGGGGATTTTCAGCCCCAGCATTTT.

This clone was picked up a small number of times. This sequence joins TRBV25-1 and TRBJ2-5, with D possibly being TRBD2 (6 bases). Germline values: CDR1 MGHDK, CDR2 SYGVNS. The CDR3 extends over 15 amino acids. V gave up 2 bases and J gave up 5 bases, with 15 bases separating them. In DNA, the CDR3 is TGTGCCAGCAGTGAAAGGACCGGGGGACGGGAGACCCAGTACTTC. This codes for CASSERTGGRETQYF.

Only a few counts were recorded for this clone. V and J are TRBV29-1 and TRBJ2-7; the match to TRBD2 covers 13 bases. Germline assignment: CDR1 SQVTM and CDR2 ANQGSEA. Trimming at V came to 1 base and at J to 5 bases, leaving 5 bases not matched to a gene. The CDR3 sequence is 15 residues long. CDR3 DNA: TGCAGCGTTGAAGTTCGGACTAGCGGGAGAAACGAGCAGTACTTC. As protein: CSVEVRTSGRNEQYF.

In this sample, this clone turned up a few times. V usage is TRBV2 and J usage is TRBJ2-2; 9 positions agree with TRBD1. V lost 2 bases to trimming and J lost 2 bases; unmatched junction nucleotides: 3. The germline V gene encodes CDR1 SNHLY and CDR2 FYNNEI. The CDR3 loop spans 16 amino acids. The CDR3 loop reads CASSEQGQGNTGELFF. For the CDR3, the DNA is TGTGCCAGCAGTGAACAGGGACAGGGCAACACCGGGGAGCTGTTTTTT.

This rearrangement joins TRBV7-6 to TRBJ2-7; perhaps TRBD1 as D (5 bases). The germline V and J ends were trimmed by 1 base and 1 base, with 11 bases remaining between them. This CDR3 is built from 15 residues. Germline V lookup: CDR1 SGHVS, CDR2 FNYEAQ. CDR3 in DNA: TGTGCCAGCAGCTTAGGTTCGACAGTTTCCTACGAGCAGTACTTC. This gives the protein CASSLGSTVSYEQYF.

The rearrangement uses TRBV7-9 and TRBJ2-2, with TRBD2 matching 7 bases. This CDR3 spans 15 amino acids. Trimming cost V 5 bases and J 0 bases; bases outside gene matches: 3. Germline V CDR1 and CDR2: SEHNR, FQNEAQ (reference sequence). CDR3 loop: CASSPLAPNTGELFF. The CDR3 bases are TGTGCCAGCAGCCCACTAGCGCCGAACACCGGGGAGCTGTTTTTT. The full variable domain, in which reference TRBV7-9 and TRBJ2-2 provide the parts outside the CDR3, is DTGVSQNPRHKITKRGQNVTFRCDPISEHNRLYWYRQTLGQGPEFLTYFQNEAQLEKSRLLSDRFSAERPKGSFSTLEIQRTEQGDSAMYLCASSPLAPNTGELFFGEGSRLTVL.

This clone was detected a few times. The chain carries TRBV5-1 and TRBJ1-2; no clear D gene. Germline V lookup: CDR1 SGHRS, CDR2 YFSETQ. The CDR3 has 14 residues. The germline V and J ends were trimmed by 0 bases and 0 bases, with 6 bases remaining between them. In DNA, the CDR3 is TGCGCCAGCAGCTTGGAAACTCCTAACTATGGCTACACCTTC. As protein: CASSLETPNYGYTF. The variable domain in full, with the rest retrieved from reference TRBV5-1 and TRBJ1-2, is KAGVTQTPRYLIKTRGQQVTLSCSPISGHRSVSWYQQTPGQGLQFLFEYFSETQRNKGNFPGRFSGRQFSNSRSEMNVSTLELGDSALYLCASSLETPNYGYTFGSGTRLTVV.

There are a few counts of this clone. The chain links TRBV9 to TRBJ2-5; 9 positions agree with TRBD1. Germline V gene sequence: CDR1 SGDLS, CDR2 YYNGEE. The ends lost 2 bases at V and 5 bases at J; junction bases unmatched: 7. The CDR3 has 15 amino acids. The CDR3 region has the DNA TGTGCCAGCAGCGTCCCCGGAACAGGGGGCGAGACCCAGTACTTC. Translated: CASSVPGTGGETQYF.

This clone was seen a few times. The chain is built from TRBV7-2 and TRBJ2-1; D is unresolved. Trimming removed 4 bases from V and 7 bases from J, with 11 bases in between. The CDR3 has 13 residues. CDR1 is SGHTA and CDR2 is FQGNSA in the germline V gene. CDR3 sequence reads: CASSSRSFNEQFF. CDR3 sequence (DNA): TGTGCCAGCAGCTCCCGGTCTTTTAATGAGCAGTTCTTC.

The chain carries TRBV13 and TRBJ2-7; 8 nucleotides align to TRBD2. The V gene end was trimmed by 2 bases and the J gene end by 2 bases; junction bases not matched to a gene: 2. The CDR3 has 14 amino acids. Germline V gene data show CDR1 as PRHDT and CDR2 as FYEKMQ (reference sequence). The CDR3, as DNA: TGTGCCAGCAGCTTAAGAGCGGGGGCCTACGAGCAGTACTTC. Translating it yields CASSLRAGAYEQYF.